This T cell receptor (beta chain) was sequenced in a study of T cells in Graves' hyperthyroidism and ophthalmopathy. There were TCR beta CDR3 regions amplified from RNA transcripts. During a first-round RT-PCR of the TCR CDR3, the HTBI primer set was used. Each CDR3 protein is one row after TCRdb ran MiXCR on the multiplex PCR reads. The sample lists 500,000 to 600,000 distinct CDR3 sequences, about half occurring once. Researchers defined stable Graves' hyperthyroidism as no ophthalmopathy progression within 18 months. Uncontrolled infection, other autoimmune disease, pregnancy and lactation each barred patients from inclusion. On the basis of clinical symptoms, serum thyroxine and TRAb, thyroid ultrasound and orbital computed tomography, diagnoses were made. Study results and limitations: Most clonotypes expanded in the thyroid (above 0.001) were also present in blood.

Germline values: CDR1 SGHVS, CDR2 FQNEAQ. Trimming shortened V by 2 bases and J by 5 bases, and 6 bases separated the two germline ends. The CDR3 contains 12 residues. This clonotype was seen at least ten times. The antigen is unknown. The receptor was derived from a woman aged 18-29 years with Graves' hyperthyroidism. The chain carries TRBV7-8 and TRBJ2-5; D uncertain. Material: peripheral blood or thyroid tissue (not recorded which). The CDR3 spells CASSLNRETQYF. The CDR3 nucleotides are TGTGCCAGCAGCTTAAATAGGGAGACCCAGTACTTC.